The rows below give T cell receptor beta chains drawn from one sample of a study of blood T cells in healthy people across ages. TCRdb reanalysed the 5' RACE reads using MiXCR and keeps one entry per CDR3 protein. This table has roughly 800,000 distinct CDR3 sequences, 53% appearing once. Sequenced input: blood. These receptors were taken from a man older than 75 in good health. Each CDR3 is given with its conserved first and last residue. A D gene is named only where the DNA matches it firmly. Expanded clones get a size class; other rows say once, few or many, or leave the size out.

J	size	D	V	CDR3	DNA
TRBJ2-7	few	TRBD2	TRBV30	CAWSVAGVEQYF	TGTGCCTGGAGTGTAGCGGGGGTCGAGCAGTACTTC
TRBJ1-2	-	-	TRBV9	CASTGGINYGYTF	TGTGCCAGCACGGGGGGTATTAACTATGGCTACACCTTC
TRBJ2-2	-	-	TRBV4-1	CASRSLNTGELFF	TGCGCCAGCAGGAGCCTGAACACCGGGGAGCTGTTTTTT
TRBJ1-1	-	-	TRBV20-1	CSASIFRAGGGFAEAFF	TGCAGTGCTAGTATTTTTCGGGCGGGCGGAGGTTTCGCTGAAGCTTTCTTT
TRBJ2-5	-	-	TRBV7-3	CASSLGGLREETQYF	TGTGCCAGCAGCTTAGGGGGCTTGCGGGAAGAGACCCAGTACTTC
TRBJ1-2	-	-	TRBV20-1	CSARASGKPHGYTF	TGCAGTGCTAGAGCGTCAGGAAAACCACATGGCTACACCTTC
TRBJ2-1	-	-	TRBV27	CASSQKSGRLTYNEQFF	TGTGCCAGCAGCCAGAAATCCGGGAGACTCACCTACAATGAGCAGTTCTTC
TRBJ2-7	few	TRBD1	TRBV2	CASRTGIEQYF	TGTGCCAGCAGGACAGGGATCGAGCAGTACTTC
TRBJ2-7	-	-	TRBV6-1	CASSDISYEQYF	TGTGCCAGCAGCGACATCTCCTACGAGCAGTACTTC
TRBJ1-2	few	-	TRBV6-2/TRBV6-3	CASSYGFHGYTF	TGTGCCAGCAGTTACGGATTCCATGGCTACACCTTC
TRBJ2-3	-	TRBD2	TRBV20-1	CSARGLAGGTDTQYF	TGCAGTGCTAGAGGTTTAGCGGGAGGTACAGATACGCAGTATTTT
TRBJ2-7	once	TRBD1	TRBV3-1	CASRAGQGDEQYF	TGTGCCAGCAGAGCCGGACAGGGGGACGAGCAGTACTTC
TRBJ2-6	-	-	TRBV6-5	CASRDNVLTF	TGTGCCAGCAGAGACAACGTCCTGACTTTC
TRBJ2-3	-	-	TRBV24-1	CATSDPVGARDAYF	TGTGCCACCTCAGACCCCGTCGGCGCCAGAGACGCGTATTTT
TRBJ1-2	-	-	TRBV12-3/TRBV12-4	CASSMGRGYGYTF	TGTGCCAGCAGTATGGGACGTGGGTATGGCTACACCTTC
TRBJ2-7	few	-	TRBV21-1	CASRRGVGRLTVYEQYF	TGTGCCAGCAGAAGAGGGGTAGGACGGCTGACGGTCTACGAGCAGTACTTC
TRBJ2-2	-	-	TRBV4-1	CASSQIPNTGELFF	TGCGCCAGCAGCCAGATACCGAACACCGGGGAGCTGTTTTTT
TRBJ2-3	few	-	TRBV15	CATSPRLSGSTDTQYF	TGTGCCACCAGCCCCCGGCTGAGCGGGAGCACAGATACGCAGTATTTT
TRBJ2-2	-	-	TRBV7-6	CASSIRAGGDTGELFF	TGTGCCAGCAGCATTCGGGCAGGGGGGGACACCGGGGAGCTGTTTTTT
TRBJ2-6	-	-	TRBV3-1	CASTQVSGANVLTF	TGTGCCAGCACCCAAGTCTCTGGGGCCAACGTCCTGACTTTC
TRBJ2-5	-	-	TRBV29-1	CSVEDEGRGMGQETQYF	TGCAGCGTTGAAGATGAGGGAAGGGGGATGGGGCAAGAGACCCAGTACTTC
TRBJ2-1	once	-	TRBV5-6	CASSIWGLDEQFF	TGTGCCAGCAGCATTTGGGGGCTCGACGAGCAGTTCTTC
TRBJ2-5	-	-	TRBV11-2	CASSLDRSQGSEQYF	TGTGCCAGCAGCTTAGATCGTTCGCAGGGGAGTGAGCAGTACTTC
TRBJ2-3	-	TRBD1	TRBV2	CASSDGTEHRYAYF	TGTGCCAGCAGTGACGGGACAGAGCACAGATACGCGTATTTT
TRBJ2-1	-	TRBD2	TRBV5-1	CASSLATSGRRNNEQFF	TGCGCCAGCAGCTTGGCGACTAGCGGGAGGAGGAACAATGAGCAGTTCTTC
TRBJ2-1	-	TRBD2	TRBV11-2	CASSLTSGIFEQFF	TGTGCCAGCAGCTTAACTAGCGGGATTTTTGAGCAGTTCTTC
TRBJ2-3	-	-	TRBV7-9	CASSFSRTGTDTQYF	TGTGCCAGCAGCTTTTCTAGGACCGGCACAGATACGCAGTATTTT
TRBJ2-7	-	TRBD2	TRBV18	CASSLKLADPSYEQYF	TGTGCCAGCTCACTCAAGCTAGCGGATCCCTCCTACGAGCAGTACTTC
TRBJ1-1	-	TRBD1	TRBV2	CASSGGYRGFTEAFF	TGTGCCAGCAGTGGGGGGTACAGGGGGTTTACTGAAGCTTTCTTT
TRBJ2-5	-	-	TRBV15	CATSRDGSDQETQYF	TGTGCCACCAGCAGGGACGGGTCAGACCAAGAGACCCAGTACTTC
TRBJ2-1	-	TRBD2	TRBV7-2	CASSSSGFVQFF	TGTGCCAGCAGCTCTAGCGGCTTTGTGCAGTTCTTC